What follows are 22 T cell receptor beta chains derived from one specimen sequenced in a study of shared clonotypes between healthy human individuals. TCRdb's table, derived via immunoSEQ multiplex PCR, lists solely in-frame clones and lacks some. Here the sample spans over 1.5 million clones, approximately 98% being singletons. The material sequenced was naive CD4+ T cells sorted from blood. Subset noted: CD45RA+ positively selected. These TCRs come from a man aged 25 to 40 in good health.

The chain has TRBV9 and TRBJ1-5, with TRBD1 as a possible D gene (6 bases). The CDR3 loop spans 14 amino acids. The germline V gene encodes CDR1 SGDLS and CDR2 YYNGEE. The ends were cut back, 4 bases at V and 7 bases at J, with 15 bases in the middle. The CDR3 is CASSPGQKGQPQHF. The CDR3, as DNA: TGTGCCAGCAGCCCAGGACAGAAGGGACAGCCCCAGCATTTT. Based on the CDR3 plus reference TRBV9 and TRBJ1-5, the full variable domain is DSGVTQTPKHLITATGQRVTLRCSPRSGDLSVYWYQQSLDQGLQFLIQYYNGEERAKGNILERFSAQQFPDLHSELNLSSLELGDSALYFCASSPGQKGQPQHFGDGTRLSIL.

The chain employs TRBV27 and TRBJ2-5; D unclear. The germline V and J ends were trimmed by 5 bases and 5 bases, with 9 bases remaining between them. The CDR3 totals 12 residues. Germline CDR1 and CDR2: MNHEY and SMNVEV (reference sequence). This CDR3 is CASSPSGETQYF. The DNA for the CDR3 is TGTGCCAGCAGTCCAAGTGGGGAGACCCAGTACTTC.

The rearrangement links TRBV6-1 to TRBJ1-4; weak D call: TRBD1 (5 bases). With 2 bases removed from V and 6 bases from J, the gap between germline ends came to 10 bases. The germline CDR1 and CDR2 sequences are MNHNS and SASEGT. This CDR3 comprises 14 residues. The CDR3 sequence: CASSEQGLDEKLFF. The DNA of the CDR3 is TGTGCCAGCAGTGAACAGGGTTTAGATGAAAAACTGTTTTTT.

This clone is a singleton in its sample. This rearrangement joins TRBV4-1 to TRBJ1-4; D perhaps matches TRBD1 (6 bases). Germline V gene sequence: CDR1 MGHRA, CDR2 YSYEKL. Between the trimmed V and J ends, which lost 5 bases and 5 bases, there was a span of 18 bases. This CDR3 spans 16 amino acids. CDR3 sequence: CASSYLRTAPNEKLFF. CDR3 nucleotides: TGCGCCAGCAGCTATTTGCGGACAGCCCCGAATGAAAAACTGTTTTTT.

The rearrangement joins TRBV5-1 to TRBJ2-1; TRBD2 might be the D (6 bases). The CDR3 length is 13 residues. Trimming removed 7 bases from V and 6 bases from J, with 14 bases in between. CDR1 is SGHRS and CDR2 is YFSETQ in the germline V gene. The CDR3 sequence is CASSWGRSNEQFF. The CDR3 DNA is TGCGCCAGCTCCTGGGGGAGGTCCAATGAGCAGTTCTTC.

The CDR3 sequence: CASSEIEKDFYEQYF. In DNA, the CDR3 is TGTGCCAGCAGTGAAATCGAGAAGGACTTCTACGAGCAGTACTTC. The V gene is TRBV6-1, the J gene TRBJ2-7, with D possibly being TRBD2 (5 bases). This CDR3 is 15 amino acids long. The V gene's germline CDR1 is MNHNS and CDR2 SASEGT. V dropped 2 bases and J dropped 3 bases, with 14 bases sitting between them.

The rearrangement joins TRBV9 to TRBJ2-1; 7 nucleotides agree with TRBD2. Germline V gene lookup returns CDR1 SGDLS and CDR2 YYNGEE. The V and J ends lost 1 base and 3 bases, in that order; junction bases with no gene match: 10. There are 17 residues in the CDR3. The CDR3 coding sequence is TGTGCCAGCAGCGTATCCACCCTGGGGGGGTACTACAATGAGCAGTTCTTC. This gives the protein CASSVSTLGGYYNEQFF.

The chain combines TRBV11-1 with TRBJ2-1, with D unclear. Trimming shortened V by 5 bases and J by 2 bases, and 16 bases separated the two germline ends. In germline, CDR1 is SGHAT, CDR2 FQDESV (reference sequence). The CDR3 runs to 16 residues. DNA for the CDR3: TGTGCCAGCAGCCGTCAGAGGACCGGAGCCTACAATGAGCAGTTCTTC. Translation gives CASSRQRTGAYNEQFF.

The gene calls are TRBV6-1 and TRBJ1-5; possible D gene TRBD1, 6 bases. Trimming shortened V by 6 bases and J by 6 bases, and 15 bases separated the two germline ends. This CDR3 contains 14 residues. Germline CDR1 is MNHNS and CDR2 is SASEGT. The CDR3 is CASRLDRSFQPQHF. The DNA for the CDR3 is TGTGCCAGCAGACTTGACAGGTCTTTTCAGCCCCAGCATTTT.

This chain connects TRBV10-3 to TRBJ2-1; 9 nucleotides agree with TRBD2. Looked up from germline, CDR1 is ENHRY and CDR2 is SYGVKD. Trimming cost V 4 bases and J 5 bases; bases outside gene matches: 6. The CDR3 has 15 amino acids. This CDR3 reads CAISVGLAANNEQFF. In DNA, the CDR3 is TGTGCCATCAGTGTGGGACTAGCAGCAAACAATGAGCAGTTCTTC.

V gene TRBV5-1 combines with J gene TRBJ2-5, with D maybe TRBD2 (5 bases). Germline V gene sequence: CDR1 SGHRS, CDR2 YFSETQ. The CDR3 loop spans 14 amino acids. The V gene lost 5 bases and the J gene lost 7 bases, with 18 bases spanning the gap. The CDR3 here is CASREREVSRTQYF. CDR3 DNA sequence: TGCGCCAGCAGGGAACGGGAAGTATCCAGGACCCAGTACTTC.

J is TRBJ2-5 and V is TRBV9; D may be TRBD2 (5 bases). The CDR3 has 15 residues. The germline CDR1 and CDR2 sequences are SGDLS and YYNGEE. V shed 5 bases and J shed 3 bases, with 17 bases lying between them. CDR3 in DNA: TGTGCCAGCAGTCCGGGGAAACAATCCAAAGAGACCCAGTACTTC. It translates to CASSPGKQSKETQYF.

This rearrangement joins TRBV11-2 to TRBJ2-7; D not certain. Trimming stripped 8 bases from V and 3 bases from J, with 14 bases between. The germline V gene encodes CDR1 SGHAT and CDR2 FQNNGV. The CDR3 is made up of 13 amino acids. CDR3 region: CASSQQLNYEQYF. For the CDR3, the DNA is TGTGCCAGCTCCCAACAGCTAAACTACGAGCAGTACTTC. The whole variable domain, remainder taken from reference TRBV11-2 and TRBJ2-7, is EAGVAQSPRYKIIEKRQSVAFWCNPISGHATLYWYQQILGQGPKLLIQFQNNGVVDDSQLPKDRFSAERLKGVDSTLKIQPAKLEDSAVYLCASSQQLNYEQYFGPGTRLTVT.

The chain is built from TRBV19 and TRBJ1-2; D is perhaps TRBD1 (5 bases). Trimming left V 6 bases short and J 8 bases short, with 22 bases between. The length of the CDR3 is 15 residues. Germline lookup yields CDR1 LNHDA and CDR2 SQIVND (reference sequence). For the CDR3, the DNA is TGTGCCAGTAGCCTAGGACCCCCAGGGATCGGCGGCTACACCTTC. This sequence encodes CASSLGPPGIGGYTF.

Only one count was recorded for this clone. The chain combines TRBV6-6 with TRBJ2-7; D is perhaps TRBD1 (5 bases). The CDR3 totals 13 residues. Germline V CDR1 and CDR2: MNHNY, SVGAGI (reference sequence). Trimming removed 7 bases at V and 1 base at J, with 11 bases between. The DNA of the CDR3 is TGTGCCAGCAACAGGCCTAATTCCTACGAGCAGTACTTC. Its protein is CASNRPNSYEQYF.

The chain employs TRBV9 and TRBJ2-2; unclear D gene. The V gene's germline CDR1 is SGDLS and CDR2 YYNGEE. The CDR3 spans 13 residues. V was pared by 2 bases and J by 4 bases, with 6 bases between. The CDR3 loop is CASSVIGTGELFF. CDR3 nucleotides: TGTGCCAGCAGCGTTATTGGCACCGGGGAGCTGTTTTTT.

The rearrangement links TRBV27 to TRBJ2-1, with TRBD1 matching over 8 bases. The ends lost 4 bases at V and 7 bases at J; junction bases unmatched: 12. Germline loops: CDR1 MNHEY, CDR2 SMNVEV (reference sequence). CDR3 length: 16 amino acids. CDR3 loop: CASSSLDRGRRNEQFF. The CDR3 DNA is TGTGCCAGCAGTTCCCTCGACAGGGGTCGACGTAATGAGCAGTTCTTC.

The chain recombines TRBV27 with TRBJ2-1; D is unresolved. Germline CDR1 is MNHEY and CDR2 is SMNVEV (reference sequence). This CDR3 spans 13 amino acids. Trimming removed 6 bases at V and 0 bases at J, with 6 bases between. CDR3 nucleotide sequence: TGTGCCAGCAGCTTTAGCTCCTACAATGAGCAGTTCTTC. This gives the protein CASSFSSYNEQFF.

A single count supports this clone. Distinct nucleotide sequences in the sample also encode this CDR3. CDR3 nucleotides: TGTGCCAGCAGTTTTGGAGGGGGCAACACTGAAGCTTTCTTT. This gives the protein CASSFGGGNTEAFF. The J gene is TRBJ1-1, the V gene TRBV28, with 7 bases that match TRBD1. CDR1 is MDHEN and CDR2 is SYDVKM in the germline V gene. Germline trimming cut 3 bases from V and 2 bases from J; bases unmatched to any gene: 3. The CDR3 is 14 amino acids.

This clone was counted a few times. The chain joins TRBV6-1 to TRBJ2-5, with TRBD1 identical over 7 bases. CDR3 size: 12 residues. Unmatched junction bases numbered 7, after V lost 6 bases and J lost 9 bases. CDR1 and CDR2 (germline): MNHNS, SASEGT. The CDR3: CASSRQGVAQYF. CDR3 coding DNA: TGTGCCAGCAGCCGACAGGGAGTGGCCCAGTACTTC.

For the CDR3, the DNA is TGTGCCAGCAGCAGGAGCGGGAGCCCCCAGGGAGAGACCCAGTACTTC. It translates to CASSRSGSPQGETQYF. The chain links TRBV7-2 to TRBJ2-5; 8 bases are shared with TRBD2. J lost 4 bases, V lost 5 bases, and 12 bases had no gene match. Per the germline V gene, CDR1 is SGHTA and CDR2 is FQGNSA. This CDR3 is 16 amino acids long. Using reference TRBV7-2 and TRBJ2-5 for the parts outside the CDR3, the full variable domain is GAGVSQSPSNKVTEKGKDVELRCDPISGHTALYWYRQSLGQGLEFLIYFQGNSAPDKSGLPSDRFSAERTGGSVSTLTIQRTQQEDSAVYLCASSRSGSPQGETQYFGPGTRLLVL.

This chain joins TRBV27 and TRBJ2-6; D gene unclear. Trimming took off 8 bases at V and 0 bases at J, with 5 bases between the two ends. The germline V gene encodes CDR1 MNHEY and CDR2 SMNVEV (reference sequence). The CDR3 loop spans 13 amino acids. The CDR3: CASRYSGANVLTF. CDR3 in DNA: TGTGCCAGCCGGTACTCTGGGGCCAACGTCCTGACTTTC.